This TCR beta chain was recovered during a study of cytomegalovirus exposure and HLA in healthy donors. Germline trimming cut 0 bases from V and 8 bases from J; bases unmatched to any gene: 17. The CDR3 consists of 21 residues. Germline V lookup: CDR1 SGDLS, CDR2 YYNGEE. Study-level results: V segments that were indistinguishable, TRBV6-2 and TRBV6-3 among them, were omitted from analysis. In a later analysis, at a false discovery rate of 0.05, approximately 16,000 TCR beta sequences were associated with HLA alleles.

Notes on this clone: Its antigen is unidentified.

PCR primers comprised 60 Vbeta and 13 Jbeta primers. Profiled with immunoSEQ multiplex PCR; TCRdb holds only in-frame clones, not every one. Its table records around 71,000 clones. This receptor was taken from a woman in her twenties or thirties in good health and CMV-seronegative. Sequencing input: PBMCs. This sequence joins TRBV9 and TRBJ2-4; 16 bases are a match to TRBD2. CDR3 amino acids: CASSVGSGGLAGGDTRDIQYF. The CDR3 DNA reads TGTGCCAGCAGCGTAGGGTCGGGGGGACTAGCGGGAGGGGATACCCGGGACATTCAGTACTTC.